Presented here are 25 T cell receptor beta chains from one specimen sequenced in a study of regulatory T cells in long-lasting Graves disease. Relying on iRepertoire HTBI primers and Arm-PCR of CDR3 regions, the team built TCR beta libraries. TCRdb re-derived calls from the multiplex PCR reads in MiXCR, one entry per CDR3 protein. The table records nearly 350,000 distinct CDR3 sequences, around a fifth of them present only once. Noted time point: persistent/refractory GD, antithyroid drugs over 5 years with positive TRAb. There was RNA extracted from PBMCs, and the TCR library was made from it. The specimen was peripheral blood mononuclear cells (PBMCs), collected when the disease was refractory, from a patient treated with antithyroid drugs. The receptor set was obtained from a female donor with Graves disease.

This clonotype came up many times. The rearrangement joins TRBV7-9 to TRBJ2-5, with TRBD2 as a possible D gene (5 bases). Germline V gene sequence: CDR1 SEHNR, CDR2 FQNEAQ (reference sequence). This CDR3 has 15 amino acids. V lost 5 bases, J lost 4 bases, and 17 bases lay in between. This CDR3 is CASSPETFGGETQYF. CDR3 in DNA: TGTGCCAGCAGCCCAGAGACATTTGGAGGAGAGACCCAGTACTTC.

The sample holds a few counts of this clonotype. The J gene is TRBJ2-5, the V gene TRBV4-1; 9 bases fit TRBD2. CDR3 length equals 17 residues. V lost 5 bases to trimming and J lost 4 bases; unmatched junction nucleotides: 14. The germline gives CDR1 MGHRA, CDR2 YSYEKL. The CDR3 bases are TGCGCCAGCAGCAGTCTACCCCCGGGACTAGCATTAGAGACCCAGTACTTC. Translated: CASSSLPPGLALETQYF.

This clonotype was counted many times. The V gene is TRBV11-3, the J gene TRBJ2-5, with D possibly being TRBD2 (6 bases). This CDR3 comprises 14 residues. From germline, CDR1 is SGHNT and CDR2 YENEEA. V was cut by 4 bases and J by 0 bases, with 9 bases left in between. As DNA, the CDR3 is TGTGCCAGCAGCTCACGGGACTACCAAGAGACCCAGTACTTC. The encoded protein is CASSSRDYQETQYF.

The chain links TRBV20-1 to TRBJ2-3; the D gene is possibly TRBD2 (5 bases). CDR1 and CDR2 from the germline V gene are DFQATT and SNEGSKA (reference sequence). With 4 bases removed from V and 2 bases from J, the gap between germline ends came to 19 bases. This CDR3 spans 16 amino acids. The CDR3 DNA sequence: TGCAGTGCTAACCCACGTCTTCCCGGGAACACAGATACGCAGTATTTT. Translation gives CSANPRLPGNTDTQYF.

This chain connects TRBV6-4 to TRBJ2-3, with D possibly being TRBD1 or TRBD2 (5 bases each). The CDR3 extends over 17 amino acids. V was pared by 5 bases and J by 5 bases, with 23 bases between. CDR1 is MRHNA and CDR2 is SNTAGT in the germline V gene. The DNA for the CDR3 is TGTGCCAGCAGTCCCGGGACCGGGACCGCAGATAGAGATACGCAGTATTTT. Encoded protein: CASSPGTGTADRDTQYF.

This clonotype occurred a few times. CDR3 amino acids: CASRRDGGVEAFF. CDR3 nucleotides: TGCGCCAGCAGGAGGGACGGGGGGGTTGAAGCTTTCTTT. The rearrangement links TRBV5-1 to TRBJ1-1; possibly TRBD1 for D (5 bases). The CDR3 spans 13 residues. Trimming left V 5 bases short and J 7 bases short, with 15 bases between. CDR1 and CDR2 (germline): SGHRS, YFSETQ.

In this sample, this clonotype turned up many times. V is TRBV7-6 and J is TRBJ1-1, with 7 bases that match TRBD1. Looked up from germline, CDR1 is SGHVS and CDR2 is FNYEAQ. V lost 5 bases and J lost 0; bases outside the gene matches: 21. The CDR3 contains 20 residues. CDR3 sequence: CASSTPKPGGSVLVNTEAFF. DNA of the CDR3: TGTGCCAGCAGCACGCCGAAACCAGGGGGTTCGGTTCTCGTGAACACTGAAGCTTTCTTT.

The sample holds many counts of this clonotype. The CDR3 region is CASSVSNTGELFF. As DNA, the CDR3 is TGTGCCAGCAGCGTCTCGAACACCGGGGAGCTGTTTTTT. This chain connects TRBV9 to TRBJ2-2, with D unclear. The CDR3 loop spans 13 amino acids. Germline V gene lookup returns CDR1 SGDLS and CDR2 YYNGEE. Trimming left V 2 bases short and J 0 bases short, with 2 bases between. The whole variable domain, remainder taken from reference TRBV9 and TRBJ2-2, is DSGVTQTPKHLITATGQRVTLRCSPRSGDLSVYWYQQSLDQGLQFLIQYYNGEERAKGNILERFSAQQFPDLHSELNLSSLELGDSALYFCASSVSNTGELFFGEGSRLTVL.

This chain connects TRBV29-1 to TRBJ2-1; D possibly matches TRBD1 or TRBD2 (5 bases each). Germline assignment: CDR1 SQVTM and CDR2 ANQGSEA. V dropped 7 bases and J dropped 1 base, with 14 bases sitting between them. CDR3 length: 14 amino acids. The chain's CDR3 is CSALGRNSYNEQFF. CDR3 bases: TGCAGCGCCCTGGGACGGAATTCCTACAATGAGCAGTTCTTC.

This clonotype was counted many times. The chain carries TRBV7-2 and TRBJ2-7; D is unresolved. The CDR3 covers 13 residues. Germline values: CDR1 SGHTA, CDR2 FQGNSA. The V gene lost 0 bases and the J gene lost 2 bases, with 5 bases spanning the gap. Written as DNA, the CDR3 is TGTGCCAGCAGCTTAGCGAGGCCCTACGAGCAGTACTTC. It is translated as CASSLARPYEQYF.

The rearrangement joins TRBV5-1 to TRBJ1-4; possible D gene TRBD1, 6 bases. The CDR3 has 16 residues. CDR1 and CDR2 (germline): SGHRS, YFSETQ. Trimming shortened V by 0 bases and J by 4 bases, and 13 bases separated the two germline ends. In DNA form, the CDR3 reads TGCGCCAGCAGCTTGGCCCTAAGGGGGGATAATGAAAAACTGTTTTTT. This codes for CASSLALRGDNEKLFF. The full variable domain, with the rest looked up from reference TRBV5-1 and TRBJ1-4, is KAGVTQTPRYLIKTRGQQVTLSCSPISGHRSVSWYQQTPGQGLQFLFEYFSETQRNKGNFPGRFSGRQFSNSRSEMNVSTLELGDSALYLCASSLALRGDNEKLFFGSGTQLSVL.

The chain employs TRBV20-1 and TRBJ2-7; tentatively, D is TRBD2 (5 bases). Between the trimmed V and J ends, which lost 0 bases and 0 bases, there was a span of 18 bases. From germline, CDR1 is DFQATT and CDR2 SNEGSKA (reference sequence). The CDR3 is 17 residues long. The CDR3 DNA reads TGCAGTGCTAGAGAAGGCCGGTGGACTGCGAGCTCCTACGAGCAGTACTTC. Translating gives CSAREGRWTASSYEQYF.

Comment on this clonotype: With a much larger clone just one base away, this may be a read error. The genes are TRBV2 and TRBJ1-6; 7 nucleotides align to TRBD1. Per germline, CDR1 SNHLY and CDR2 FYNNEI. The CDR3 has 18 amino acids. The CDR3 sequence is CASRITAEGASCNSPLHF. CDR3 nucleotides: TGTGCCAGCAGGATTACGGCCGAGGGGGCCTCCTGTAATTCACCCCTCCACTTT.

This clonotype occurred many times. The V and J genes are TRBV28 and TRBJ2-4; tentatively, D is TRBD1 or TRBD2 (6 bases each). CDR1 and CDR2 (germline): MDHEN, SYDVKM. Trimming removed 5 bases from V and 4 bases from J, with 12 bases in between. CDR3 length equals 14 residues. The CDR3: CASSPQGGKNIQYF. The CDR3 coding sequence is TGTGCCAGCAGTCCCCAAGGGGGGAAAAACATTCAGTACTTC.

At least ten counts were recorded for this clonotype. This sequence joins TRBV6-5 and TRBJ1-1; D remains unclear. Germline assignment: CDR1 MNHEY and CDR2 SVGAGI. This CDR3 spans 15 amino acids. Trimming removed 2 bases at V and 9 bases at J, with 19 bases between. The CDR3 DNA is TGTGCCAGCAGTTACGGTTTAGGGCAGCCCGGTCAAGCTTTCTTT. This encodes CASSYGLGQPGQAFF.

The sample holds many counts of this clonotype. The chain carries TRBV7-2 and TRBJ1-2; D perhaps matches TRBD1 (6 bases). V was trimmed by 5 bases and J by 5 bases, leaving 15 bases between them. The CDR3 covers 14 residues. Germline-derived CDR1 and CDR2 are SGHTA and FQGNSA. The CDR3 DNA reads TGTGCCAGCAGCCTCGACCGGACAGTGTATGGCTACACCTTC. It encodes CASSLDRTVYGYTF.

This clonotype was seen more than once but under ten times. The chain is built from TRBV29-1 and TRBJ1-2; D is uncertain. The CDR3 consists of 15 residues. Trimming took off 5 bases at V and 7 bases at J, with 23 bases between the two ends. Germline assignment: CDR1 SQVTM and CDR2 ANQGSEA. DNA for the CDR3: TGCAGCGTTCTCCAAGGTGGGCTCCGGATGCGTGGCTACACCTTC. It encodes CSVLQGGLRMRGYTF.

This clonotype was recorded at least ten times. CDR3 amino acids: CASSGQGAPVYEQYF. The DNA for the CDR3 is TGTGCCAGCAGTGGACAGGGGGCGCCAGTGTACGAGCAGTACTTC. The V and J genes are TRBV6-2 or TRBV6-3 and TRBJ2-7; 11 bases are shared with TRBD1. Germline loops: CDR1 MNHEY, CDR2 SVGEGT. This CDR3 is 15 amino acids long. The V segment lost 5 bases and the J segment 4 bases; nucleotides outside the gene matches: 7.

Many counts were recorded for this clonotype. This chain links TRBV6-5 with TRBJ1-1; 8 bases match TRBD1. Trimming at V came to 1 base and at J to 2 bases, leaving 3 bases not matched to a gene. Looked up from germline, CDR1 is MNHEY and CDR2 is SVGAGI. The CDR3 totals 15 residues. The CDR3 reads CASSYLGQANTEAFF. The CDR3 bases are TGTGCCAGCAGTTACTTGGGACAGGCAAACACTGAAGCTTTCTTT.

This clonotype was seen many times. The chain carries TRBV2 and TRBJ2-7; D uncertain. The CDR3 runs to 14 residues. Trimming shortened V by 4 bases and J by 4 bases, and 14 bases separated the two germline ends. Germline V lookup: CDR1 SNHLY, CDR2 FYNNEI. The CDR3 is CASSVSKASYEQYF. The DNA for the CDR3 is TGTGCCAGCAGTGTGTCTAAGGCGTCTTACGAGCAGTACTTC.

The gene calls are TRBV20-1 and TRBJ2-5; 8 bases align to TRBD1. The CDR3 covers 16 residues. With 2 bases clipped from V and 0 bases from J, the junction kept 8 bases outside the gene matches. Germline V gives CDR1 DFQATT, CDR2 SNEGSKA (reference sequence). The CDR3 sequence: CSARRGDRTYQETQYF. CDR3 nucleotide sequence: TGCAGTGCTAGAAGGGGGGACAGGACCTACCAAGAGACCCAGTACTTC.

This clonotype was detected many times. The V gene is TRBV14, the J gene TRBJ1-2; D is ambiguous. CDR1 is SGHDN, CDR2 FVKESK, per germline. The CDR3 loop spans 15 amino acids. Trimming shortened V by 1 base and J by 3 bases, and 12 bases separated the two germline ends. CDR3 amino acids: CASSQVPGSDYGYTF. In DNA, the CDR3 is TGTGCCAGCAGCCAAGTTCCGGGCAGTGACTATGGCTACACCTTC.

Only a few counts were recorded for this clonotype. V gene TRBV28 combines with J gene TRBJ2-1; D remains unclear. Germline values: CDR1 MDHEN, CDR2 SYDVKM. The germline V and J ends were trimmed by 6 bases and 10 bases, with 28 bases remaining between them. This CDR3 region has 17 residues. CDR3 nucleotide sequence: TGTGCCAGCAGCCTGTTTGGTGGGGTTCCAGGCGACCTCGAGCAGTTCTTC. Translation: CASSLFGGVPGDLEQFF.

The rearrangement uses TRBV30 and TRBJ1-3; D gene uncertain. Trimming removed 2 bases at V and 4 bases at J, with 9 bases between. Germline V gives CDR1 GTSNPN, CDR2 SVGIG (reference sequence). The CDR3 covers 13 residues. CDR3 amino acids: CAWSLGIGNTIYF. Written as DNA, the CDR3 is TGTGCCTGGAGTCTAGGTATAGGAAACACCATATATTTT.

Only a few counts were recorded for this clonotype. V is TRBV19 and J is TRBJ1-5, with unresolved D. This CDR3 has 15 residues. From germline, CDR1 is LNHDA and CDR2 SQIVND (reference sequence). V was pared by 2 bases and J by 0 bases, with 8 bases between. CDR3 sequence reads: CASSITGASNQPQHF. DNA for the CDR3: TGTGCCAGTAGTATAACGGGTGCTAGCAATCAGCCCCAGCATTTT.